Listed here are 18 T cell receptor beta chains from one sample, sequenced in a study of beta chain features in type 1 diabetes. Reverse transcribing all isolated RNA meant expressed TCRB transcripts were sequenced. Repertoires were generated with immunoSEQ multiplex PCR, while TCRdb's copy carries only in-frame clones and drops some. This sample carries some 150,000 clones, about 9.4% of them seen once, and the ten largest clones take 1.3%. The sample taken for sequencing was naive CD4+ T cells from blood. All receptors come from a man between 18 and 35 years old in good health.

The chain joins TRBV2 to TRBJ2-7; maybe TRBD1 (5 bases). Germline V gives CDR1 SNHLY, CDR2 FYNNEI. Trimming cost V 4 bases and J 1 base, with 8 bases left between them. This CDR3 spans 13 amino acids. The CDR3 reads CASSVRGSYEQYF. The CDR3 DNA is TGTGCCAGCAGTGTAAGGGGATCCTACGAGCAGTACTTC.

Only a few counts were recorded for this clone. The rearrangement uses TRBV29-1 and TRBJ2-5; 7 nucleotides agree with TRBD2. The CDR3 has 14 residues. The V segment lost 6 bases and the J segment 2 bases; nucleotides outside the gene matches: 9. Per germline, CDR1 SQVTM and CDR2 ANQGSEA. The CDR3 region is CSVVLGGGQETQYF. The CDR3 region has the DNA TGCAGCGTAGTATTGGGGGGAGGGCAAGAGACCCAGTACTTC.

This clone was picked up a small number of times. J is TRBJ1-2 and V is TRBV19, with D possibly being TRBD1 (6 bases). CDR3 length equals 13 residues. Germline CDR1 and CDR2: LNHDA and SQIVND (reference sequence). Trimming stripped 10 bases from V and 0 bases from J, with 12 bases between. CDR3 nucleotide sequence: TGTGCCACCGGACAGACAACTAACTATGGCTACACCTTC. Residues: CATGQTTNYGYTF.

The chain couples TRBV6-5 to TRBJ2-7; 7 positions agree with TRBD2. Per the germline V gene, CDR1 is MNHEY and CDR2 is SVGAGI. The CDR3 loop spans 15 amino acids. V was clipped by 2 bases and J by 3 bases; unmatched bases: 7. The CDR3: CASSYAKSGVYEQYF. CDR3 nucleotides: TGTGCCAGCAGTTACGCCAAGAGCGGGGTCTACGAGCAGTACTTC.

Ten or more counts support this clone. This sequence joins TRBV7-3 and TRBJ2-5, with no clear D. The CDR3 spans 13 residues. Germline V gene lookup returns CDR1 SGHTA and CDR2 FQGTGA. Trimming stripped 0 bases from V and 5 bases from J, with 7 bases between. In nucleotides, the CDR3 is TGTGCCAGCAGCTTAACGGCCCCTGAGACCCAGTACTTC. Translation gives CASSLTAPETQYF.

CDR3 bases: TGTGCCATCAGCGGGGGGGGCCAAGATACGCAGTATTTT. Its protein is CAISGGGQDTQYF. The chain carries TRBV10-3 and TRBJ2-3, with TRBD2 matching 8 bases. This CDR3 is 13 amino acids long. The V and J ends lost 6 bases and 5 bases, in that order; junction bases with no gene match: 4. Germline assignment: CDR1 ENHRY and CDR2 SYGVKD.

The chain combines TRBV28 with TRBJ1-5; the match to TRBD1 covers 9 bases. The CDR3 extends over 15 amino acids. V shed 2 bases, J shed 7 bases, and the junction held 6 bases outside the gene matches. Germline loops: CDR1 MDHEN, CDR2 SYDVKM. CDR3 in DNA: TGTGCCAGCAGTTTAGGGACAGGGTCGCGGCAGCCCCAGCATTTT. Its translation: CASSLGTGSRQPQHF.

This clone was found many times. The rearrangement uses TRBV7-2 and TRBJ2-2, with 7 bases that match TRBD2. J lost 5 bases, V lost 6 bases, and 6 bases had no gene match. The CDR3 is 14 residues long. Germline loops: CDR1 SGHTA, CDR2 FQGNSA. The CDR3 here is CASSRGGTTGELFF. CDR3 DNA: TGTGCCAGCAGTCGCGGGGGTACAACCGGGGAGCTGTTTTTT.

The chain employs TRBV7-2 and TRBJ1-1, with a possible D match to TRBD1 (6 bases). Germline V CDR1 and CDR2: SGHTA, FQGNSA. V was trimmed by 5 bases and J by 1 base, leaving 11 bases between them. This CDR3 has 14 amino acids. The DNA for the CDR3 is TGTGCCAGCAGCGATCAGGGGACGAACACTGAAGCTTTCTTT. Translation gives CASSDQGTNTEAFF.

V usage is TRBV7-2 and J usage is TRBJ2-7; 9 nucleotides match TRBD1. The CDR3 is 15 residues long. Germline V lookup: CDR1 SGHTA, CDR2 FQGNSA. The V and J ends lost 0 bases and 4 bases, in that order; junction bases with no gene match: 4. CDR3: CASSLAGTGIYEQYF. The CDR3 nucleotides read TGTGCCAGCAGCTTAGCGGGGACAGGGATTTACGAGCAGTACTTC.

This clone showed up just a few times. This sequence joins TRBV7-8 and TRBJ2-5; 9 bases agree with TRBD2. The CDR3 runs 15 residues. The J segment lost 5 bases and the V segment lost 5 bases, leaving 9 bases of the junction unmatched. Looked up from germline, CDR1 is SGHVS and CDR2 is FQNEAQ. CDR3 sequence (DNA): TGTGCCAGCAGCACGGGACTAGCAAGGACGGAGACCCAGTACTTC. Protein product: CASSTGLARTETQYF.

The rearrangement joins TRBV10-3 to TRBJ1-2; 9 bases align to TRBD1. The CDR3 spans 14 residues. CDR1 and CDR2 from the germline V gene are ENHRY and SYGVKD. Unmatched junction bases numbered 3, after V lost 3 bases and J lost 4 bases. The chain's CDR3 is CAISETGGAYGYTF. Written as DNA, the CDR3 is TGTGCCATCAGTGAAACAGGGGGCGCCTATGGCTACACCTTC.

The J gene is TRBJ1-2, the V gene TRBV5-4, with D perhaps matching TRBD1 (6 bases). This CDR3 is 14 amino acids long. The germline V and J ends were trimmed by 4 bases and 4 bases, with 14 bases remaining between them. CDR1 SGHNT and CDR2 YYREEE come from the germline V gene (reference sequence). The CDR3 sequence is CASSVQGLLYGYTF. The CDR3 DNA follows: TGTGCCAGCAGCGTACAGGGCCTCCTCTATGGCTACACCTTC.

The V gene is TRBV18, the J gene TRBJ1-5, with D tentatively TRBD1 (5 bases). The germline V and J ends were trimmed by 6 bases and 7 bases, with 13 bases remaining between them. Germline-derived CDR1 and CDR2 are KGHSH and LQKENI. CDR3 size: 13 residues. The CDR3 is CASSPDSYQPQHF. CDR3 nucleotide sequence: TGTGCCAGCTCCCCCGACAGCTACCAGCCCCAGCATTTT.

The rearrangement joins TRBV4-3 to TRBJ1-5; maybe TRBD1 (5 bases). The germline V gene encodes CDR1 LGHNA and CDR2 YSLEER. This CDR3 is 14 amino acids long. V was clipped by 5 bases and J by 4 bases, with 12 bases between them. CDR3 nucleotide sequence: TGCGCCAGCAGCGACAGACTGGGGAATCAGCCCCAGCATTTT. It encodes CASSDRLGNQPQHF.

The rearrangement uses TRBV7-2 and TRBJ2-7, with D hard to call. The germline CDR1 and CDR2 sequences are SGHTA and FQGNSA. With 5 bases removed from V and 7 bases from J, the gap between germline ends came to 12 bases. The CDR3 length is 12 residues. The CDR3 DNA is TGTGCCAGCAGCCCCTCGTTCGGGGAGCAGTACTTC. The encoded protein is CASSPSFGEQYF.

This clone has a handful of counts. The chain has TRBV6-5 and TRBJ1-2, with D perhaps matching TRBD1 (5 bases). The CDR3 consists of 15 residues. Per the germline V gene, CDR1 is MNHEY and CDR2 is SVGAGI. Trimming cost V 5 bases and J 2 bases, with 15 bases left between them. CDR3 residues: CASSVAGRKNYGYTF. The CDR3 DNA reads as TGTGCCAGCAGTGTCGCGGGACGGAAAAACTATGGCTACACCTTC.

This clone was counted a single time. The gene calls are TRBV30 and TRBJ2-5; 12 bases map to TRBD2. There are 14 residues in the CDR3. Germline CDR1 reads GTSNPN; CDR2 reads SVGIG (reference sequence). Unmatched junction bases numbered 4, after V lost 5 bases and J lost 3 bases. The CDR3 DNA reads TGTGCCTGGGATAGGACTAGCGGGGAAGAGACCCAGTACTTC. Translation gives CAWDRTSGEETQYF.